The rows below give T cell receptor beta chains drawn from one sample of a study of T cell responses to AZD1222 COVID-19 vaccine. TCRdb keeps only in-frame clones here, not all; method: immunoSEQ multiplex PCR. The sample shows roughly 98,000 clones, over 85% of them seen only once. The sequenced sample was peripheral blood, obtained on day 0 of AZD1222 vaccination. The source is an adult in good health. The CDR3 runs from the conserved cysteine through the conserved F or W. The D gene is left open where the match is weak. The size of a clone is reported for some rows only, either as once, few or many, or as a class for expanded clones.

v_gene	abundance	j_gene	d_gene	CDR3nt	CDR3aa
TRBV11-3	once	TRBJ2-7	TRBD2	TGTGCCAGCAGCCTGACGGGACTAGCGGGAGGTGAGCAGTACTTC	CASSLTGLAGGEQYF
TRBV11-2	.	TRBJ2-1	TRBD2	TGTGCCAGCAGCTTAGTTCCCGGGGGGGCGTATGAGCAGTTCTTC	CASSLVPGGAYEQFF
TRBV18	.	TRBJ2-1	.	TGTGCCAGCTCACCGAATGGCGGTGGTGAGCAGTTCTTC	CASSPNGGGEQFF
TRBV5-8	.	TRBJ2-1	.	TGTGCCAGCAGCTTGGGGTACAGCTCCTACAATGAGCAGTTCTTC	CASSLGYSSYNEQFF
TRBV4-2	.	TRBJ1-1	.	TGTGCCAGCAGCCAAGGGGTAAACAGAAACACTGAAGCTTTCTTT	CASSQGVNRNTEAFF
TRBV7-2	.	TRBJ1-4	.	TGTGCCAGCAGCTTACTCGGGACAACTAATGAAAAACTGTTTTTT	CASSLLGTTNEKLFF
TRBV4-1	few	TRBJ1-1	.	TGCGCCAGCAGCCAAGAGGGAAGTGCTGAAGCTTTCTTT	CASSQEGSAEAFF
TRBV29-1	few	TRBJ2-3	TRBD2	TGCAGCGTTACGGGACTAGCAGGGGATACGCAGTATTTT	CSVTGLAGDTQYF
TRBV9	.	TRBJ2-5	.	TGTGCCAGCAGCGTAGATCCTGGGTGGGAGACCCAGTACTTC	CASSVDPGWETQYF
TRBV4-1	.	TRBJ1-5	TRBD1	TGCGCCAGCAGCCAGGGAACAGGGGGCAATCAGCCCCAGCATTTT	CASSQGTGGNQPQHF
TRBV2	.	TRBJ2-7	TRBD2	TGTGCCAGCAAGGAGACTAGCGGGGGAGCAACCTACGAGCAGTACTTC	CASKETSGGATYEQYF
TRBV28	.	TRBJ2-1	.	TGTGCCAGCACCAGCTCCTACAATGAGCAGTTCTTC	CASTSSYNEQFF
TRBV11-1	once	TRBJ2-7	TRBD2	TGTGCCAGCAGCTCAACCAGACTAGCTAACGAGCAGTACTTC	CASSSTRLANEQYF
TRBV7-9	.	TRBJ1-4	.	TGTGCCAGCAGCTCCCTACAATCTTTGGATGAAAAACTGTTTTTT	CASSSLQSLDEKLFF
TRBV2	once	TRBJ2-1	.	TGTGCCAGCCGGGCAGGGGTTTACAATGAGCAGTTCTTC	CASRAGVYNEQFF
TRBV4-3	.	TRBJ1-5	.	TGCGCCAGCAGCCAAGAGGTTTATCAGCCCCAGCATTTT	CASSQEVYQPQHF
TRBV28	.	TRBJ2-7	TRBD1	TGTGCCAGCAGTTTCCCCTCGACAGGGGACCACGAGCAGTACTTC	CASSFPSTGDHEQYF
TRBV7-7	once	TRBJ2-2	TRBD2	TGTGCCAGCAGCCCTAGCGGGAGTTATAGCACCGGGGAGCTGTTTTTT	CASSPSGSYSTGELFF
TRBV18	.	TRBJ1-3	.	TGTGCCAGCTCACCAGGGACAACCTCTGGAAACACCATATATTTT	CASSPGTTSGNTIYF